Within the sample, the clone carrying this T cell receptor beta chain is medium-sized (0.01 to 0.1%). Its cognate antigen is unknown. This entry is derived from a study of T-cell memory formation after mild COVID-19. Across the study: TCR clusters mostly belonged to single donors. Findings and caveats of the study: Pre-infection memory carried some responding clones, suggesting that cross-reactive memory joined.

Employing constant-segment primers, 5'RACE generated TCR alpha and TCR beta cDNA libraries bearing sample barcodes and UMIs. A single record per CDR3 protein comes from TCRdb applying MiXCR to the 5' RACE reads. This sample yields about 49,000 distinct CDR3 sequences, of which about 7.3% are seen a single time; approximately 1.5% belongs to the top ten. Germline CDR1 and CDR2: SQVTM and ANQGSEA. V was shortened by 6 bases and J by 3 bases, with 9 bases between the two germline ends. The CDR3 extends over 11 amino acids. What was sequenced was PBMCs or a T cell subset sorted from them (not recorded which). The rearrangement joins TRBV29-1 to TRBJ2-7; D gene ambiguous. The clonotype comes from a man between 18 and 35 years old who had mild COVID-19 (a few samples of this study predate the infection). Cell type and time point are not known. CDR3 DNA sequence: TGCAGCGTCGTTTGGGACTACGAGCAGTACTTC. This translates into CSVVWDYEQYF.